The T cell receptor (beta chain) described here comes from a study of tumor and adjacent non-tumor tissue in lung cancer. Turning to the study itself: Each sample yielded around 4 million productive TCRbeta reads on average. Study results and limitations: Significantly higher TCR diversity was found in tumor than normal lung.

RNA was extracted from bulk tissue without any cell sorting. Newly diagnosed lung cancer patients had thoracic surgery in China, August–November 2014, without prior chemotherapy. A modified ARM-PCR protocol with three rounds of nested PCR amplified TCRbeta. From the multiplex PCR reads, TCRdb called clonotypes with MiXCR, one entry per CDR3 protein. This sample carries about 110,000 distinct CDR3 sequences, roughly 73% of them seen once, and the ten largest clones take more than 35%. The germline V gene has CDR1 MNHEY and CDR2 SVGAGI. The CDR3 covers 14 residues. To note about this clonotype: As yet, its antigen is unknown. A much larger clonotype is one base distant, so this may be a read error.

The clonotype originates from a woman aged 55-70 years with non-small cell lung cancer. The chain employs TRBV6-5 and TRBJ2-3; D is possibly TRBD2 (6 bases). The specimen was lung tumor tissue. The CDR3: CASTLGGEADTQFF. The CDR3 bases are TGTGCCAGCACTCTAGGCGGGGAGGCGGATACGCAGTTTTTT.